This T cell receptor (beta chain) was captured by sequencing in a study of cytomegalovirus exposure and HLA in healthy donors. The donors were members of the approximately 130-subject validation cohort (separate from the 666-subject first cohort). Profiling relied on immunoSEQ multiplex PCR, and the TCRdb table lists in-frame clones only, not all of them. The table has more than 85,000 clones, about 85% seen once. This clone has a single count. Its matching antigen is unknown. General observations from the study: Investigators reported 164 TCR beta chains as tied to cytomegalovirus.

V shed 9 bases, J shed 5 bases, and the junction held 9 bases outside the gene matches. Germline lookup yields CDR1 LNHNV and CDR2 YYDKDF (reference sequence). The CDR3 is made up of 15 amino acids. This sequence was found in a young woman in good health and CMV-seropositive. J is TRBJ2-2 and V is TRBV15; TRBD1 matches at 10 bases. Sequenced material: PBMCs. CDR3 coding DNA: TGTGCCACTCGCCGGGACAGGGGAGGAACCGGGGAGCTGTTTTTT. It translates to CATRRDRGGTGELFF.